This TCR beta chain was recorded in a study of T-cell memory formation after mild COVID-19. MiXCR, run by TCRdb on the 5' RACE reads, gives a single entry per CDR3 protein. The repertoire holds 110,000 to 150,000 distinct CDR3 sequences, with more than 13% as singletons. Of note for this clonotype: Antigen specificity is unknown.

The CDR3 spans 18 residues. Germline lookup yields CDR1 LGHNA and CDR2 YNFKEQ. Deletions cut 3 bases from V and 3 bases from J, with 22 bases between. Study-wide results and caveats: Clones that got smaller from day 15 to 85 had even CD4/CD8, while clones growing later tipped toward CD4+.

Sequencing input: PBMCs or a T cell subset sorted from them (not recorded which). The clonotype originates from an adult woman who had mild COVID-19 (a few samples of this study predate the infection). Cell type and time point are not known. The chain carries TRBV4-2 and TRBJ2-3, with D perhaps being TRBD1 or TRBD2 (5 bases each). The CDR3 DNA is TGTGCCAGCAGCCAGGTTCAAGCAACCTCTTGGGGGACAGATACGCAGTATTTT. As protein: CASSQVQATSWGTDTQYF.